Presented here are 14 T cell receptor beta chains from one specimen sequenced in a study of OX40 agonist ivuxolimab in advanced cancers. Profiled with immunoSEQ multiplex PCR; TCRdb holds only in-frame clones, not every one. The sample records 45,000 to 70,000 clones, 83% being singletons. Sequences were derived from CD4+ or CD8+ T cells sorted from blood, sampled in a trial of the OX40 agonist ivuxolimab. The receptors were gathered from an adult with an advanced solid tumor such as melanoma, head and neck, liver or kidney cancer.

The rearrangement uses TRBV9 and TRBJ1-1; weak D call: TRBD1 (5 bases). Trimming took 0 bases from V and 0 from J, leaving 12 bases between them. Germline V lookup: CDR1 SGDLS, CDR2 YYNGEE. The CDR3 totals 16 residues. CDR3 loop: CASSVEAGPLNTEAFF. DNA of the CDR3: TGTGCCAGCAGCGTAGAGGCAGGGCCCCTGAACACTGAAGCTTTCTTT.

The chain joins TRBV9 to TRBJ1-4, with 8 bases matching TRBD1. The CDR3 runs to 16 residues. Germline CDR1 and CDR2: SGDLS and YYNGEE. V lost 2 bases and J lost 0; bases outside the gene matches: 3. In DNA, the CDR3 is TGTGCCAGCAGCGTTGGGACAGGCTCAACTAATGAAAAACTGTTTTTT. It is translated as CASSVGTGSTNEKLFF.

J is TRBJ2-3 and V is TRBV5-5; D may be TRBD1 or TRBD2 (5 bases each). Trimming took 0 bases from V and 4 from J, leaving 12 bases between them. Germline values: CDR1 SGHKS, CDR2 YYEKEE (reference sequence). This CDR3 has 15 amino acids. CDR3 amino acids: CASSLGGTSPDTQYF. CDR3 in DNA: TGTGCCAGCAGCTTGGGGGGGACCTCACCAGATACGCAGTATTTT.

V and J are TRBV11-2 and TRBJ2-1; 12 nucleotides agree with TRBD2. Per germline, CDR1 SGHAT and CDR2 FQNNGV. This CDR3 comprises 15 residues. Losses at the gene ends were 6 bases for V and 6 bases for J; bases not matched to a gene: 6. For the CDR3, the DNA is TGTGCCAGCAGGCGACTAGCGGGAGTCGTCAATGAGCAGTTCTTC. Translation gives CASRRLAGVVNEQFF.

The chain couples TRBV5-1 to TRBJ2-3; 14 bases fit TRBD2. Germline CDR1 is SGHRS and CDR2 is YFSETQ. The CDR3 extends over 16 amino acids. J lost 4 bases, V lost 4 bases, and 5 bases had no gene match. CDR3 in amino acids: CASSALTSGRADTQYF. CDR3 DNA sequence: TGCGCCAGCAGCGCCCTGACTAGCGGGAGGGCAGATACGCAGTATTTT.

V and J are TRBV9 and TRBJ1-2, with D possibly being TRBD1 (6 bases). CDR1 is SGDLS, CDR2 YYNGEE, per germline. The ends were cut back, 3 bases at V and 0 bases at J, with 9 bases in the middle. The CDR3 consists of 14 residues. The CDR3 DNA follows: TGTGCCAGCAGCGCAGGGGTCGCTAACTATGGCTACACCTTC. Protein product: CASSAGVANYGYTF. Variable domain in full (rest from reference TRBV9 and TRBJ1-2): DSGVTQTPKHLITATGQRVTLRCSPRSGDLSVYWYQQSLDQGLQFLIQYYNGEERAKGNILERFSAQQFPDLHSELNLSSLELGDSALYFCASSAGVANYGYTFGSGTRLTVV.

This rearrangement joins TRBV13 to TRBJ2-2; 8 positions match TRBD2. V gave up 5 bases and J gave up 0 bases; unmatched junction bases: 8. Germline values: CDR1 PRHDT, CDR2 FYEKMQ (reference sequence). CDR3 size: 17 residues. CDR3 DNA: TGTGCCAGCAGCCCGGTAACTAGCGGTTCGAACACCGGGGAGCTGTTTTTT. It translates to CASSPVTSGSNTGELFF.

This chain joins TRBV6-6 and TRBJ1-2; D uncertain. The CDR3 loop spans 15 amino acids. Trimming pared 5 bases from V and 7 bases from J, leaving 20 bases between. Per germline, CDR1 MNHNY and CDR2 SVGAGI (reference sequence). The CDR3 DNA reads as TGTGCCAGCAGTCCAGGCAGGACCCAGTCGGGTGGCTACACCTTC. Residues: CASSPGRTQSGGYTF.

The rearrangement joins TRBV30 to TRBJ2-7; 7 bases match TRBD1. From germline, CDR1 is GTSNPN and CDR2 SVGIG (reference sequence). The CDR3 has 11 residues. V was pared by 1 base and J by 6 bases, with 0 bases of the junction left unmatched. Here the CDR3 reads CAWSDRGEQYF. CDR3 nucleotide sequence: TGTGCCTGGAGTGACAGGGGCGAGCAGTACTTC. Together with reference TRBV30 and TRBJ2-7, the CDR3 gives the full variable domain: SQTIHQWPATLVQPVGSPLSLECTVEGTSNPNLYWYRQAAGRGLQLLFYSVGIGQISSEVPQNLSASRPQDRQFILSSKKLLLSDSGFYLCAWSDRGEQYFGPGTRLTVT.

V usage is TRBV7-9 and J usage is TRBJ2-3; D is unclear. CDR1 and CDR2 from the germline V gene are SEHNR and FQNEAQ (reference sequence). This CDR3 spans 16 amino acids. Trimming took 1 base from V and 2 from J, leaving 13 bases between them. The chain's CDR3 is CASSLGAPGPTDTQYF. CDR3 coding DNA: TGTGCCAGCAGCTTAGGAGCCCCCGGCCCCACAGATACGCAGTATTTT. Combining the CDR3 with reference TRBV7-9 and TRBJ2-3 gives the whole variable domain DTGVSQNPRHKITKRGQNVTFRCDPISEHNRLYWYRQTLGQGPEFLTYFQNEAQLEKSRLLSDRFSAERPKGSFSTLEIQRTEQGDSAMYLCASSLGAPGPTDTQYFGPGTRLTVL.

This clone was counted between two and nine times. The chain couples TRBV18 to TRBJ2-7; D is possibly TRBD1 or TRBD2 (5 bases each). Looked up from germline, CDR1 is KGHSH and CDR2 is LQKENI. CDR3 length: 13 residues. Trimming removed 1 base from V and 6 bases from J, with 10 bases in between. The CDR3 sequence is CASSPRGAFEQYF. The CDR3 DNA reads TGTGCCAGCTCACCACGAGGGGCCTTCGAGCAGTACTTC.

The gene calls are TRBV5-4 and TRBJ2-7; D may be TRBD1 (5 bases). The CDR3 has 15 amino acids. From germline, CDR1 is SGHNT and CDR2 YYREEE (reference sequence). Trimming stripped 3 bases from V and 0 bases from J, with 13 bases between. In DNA, the CDR3 is TGTGCCAGCAGCTCTCCAGGGTTGAGCTCCTACGAGCAGTACTTC. This sequence encodes CASSSPGLSSYEQYF.

The J gene is TRBJ1-4, the V gene TRBV5-1, with 7 bases identical to TRBD1. The V segment lost 1 base and the J segment 7 bases; nucleotides outside the gene matches: 4. The length of the CDR3 is 14 residues. From germline, CDR1 is SGHRS and CDR2 YFSETQ. The CDR3: CASSLQGGGEKLFF. Written as DNA, the CDR3 is TGCGCCAGCAGCTTGCAAGGGGGCGGTGAAAAACTGTTTTTT.

The J gene is TRBJ1-1, the V gene TRBV6-1; 11 bases agree with TRBD1. There are 15 residues in the CDR3. Germline trimming cut 4 bases from V and 5 bases from J; bases unmatched to any gene: 6. Germline V CDR1 and CDR2: MNHNS, SASEGT. The CDR3 loop reads CASSGTGGERTEAFF. The CDR3, as DNA: TGTGCCAGCAGTGGGACAGGGGGCGAGAGAACTGAAGCTTTCTTT.